One and the same sample provided the 20 T cell receptor beta chains below, sequenced in a study of Ad26.COV2.S vaccination and SARS-CoV-2 variants. Described treatment: roughly 20 received Ad26.COV2.S at low or high dose, single or two shots; about 5 received placebo; per-sample allocation not given. Day 63 after the first injection of vaccine or placebo was the sampling time. The protocol was immunoSEQ multiplex PCR, while the TCRdb copy is restricted to in-frame clones and leaves out a portion. In the table there are 440,000 or so clones, approximately 90% of which are singletons. The sample here was peripheral blood, taken in a trial of Ad26.COV2.S vaccine versus placebo. The receptor set was obtained from a person aged 18 to 59 who received the Ad26.COV2.S COVID-19 vaccine or a placebo.

V usage is TRBV24-1 and J usage is TRBJ2-6, with D hard to call. The length of the CDR3 is 16 residues. Trimming pared 0 bases from V and 2 bases from J, leaving 7 bases between. The V gene's germline CDR1 is KGHDR and CDR2 SFDVKD. The CDR3 spells CATSDLSGPGANVLTF. In DNA form, the CDR3 reads TGTGCCACCAGTGATTTGTCCGGGCCTGGGGCCAACGTCCTGACTTTC.

Notes on this clone: Distinct nucleotide sequences in the sample also encode this CDR3. V is TRBV18 and J is TRBJ2-7; TRBD1 is a possible D gene (5 bases). The germline CDR1 and CDR2 sequences are KGHSH and LQKENI. Trimming pared 3 bases from V and 0 bases from J, leaving 6 bases between. The CDR3 sequence is 13 residues long. In nucleotides, the CDR3 is TGTGCCAGCTCACCGGGGCTCTCCTACGAGCAGTACTTC. Translating gives CASSPGLSYEQYF.

This rearrangement joins TRBV27 to TRBJ2-7; TRBD2 aligns across 9 bases. Germline-derived CDR1 and CDR2 are MNHEY and SMNVEV (reference sequence). The CDR3 has 15 amino acids. V was clipped by 3 bases and J by 2 bases; unmatched bases: 5. CDR3 DNA: TGTGCCAGCAGTTTTGGTAGCGGGGGAACCTACGAGCAGTACTTC. Its translation: CASSFGSGGTYEQYF.

The gene calls are TRBV7-2 and TRBJ2-7, with D possibly being TRBD2 (6 bases). The germline V gene encodes CDR1 SGHTA and CDR2 FQGNSA. The V end was cut by 4 bases, the J end by 7 bases, with 17 bases between. The CDR3 is 14 residues long. The CDR3 DNA follows: TGTGCCAGCAGCTCTGAGGGACTGGCGAAAGAGCAGTACTTC. This translates into CASSSEGLAKEQYF.

The CDR3 DNA follows: TGTGCCAGCAGCCTCTTAACTAGGGATACGCAGTATTTT. Translation gives CASSLLTRDTQYF. The chain links TRBV5-8 to TRBJ2-3, with D possibly matching TRBD2 (5 bases). Trimming pared 4 bases from V and 6 bases from J, leaving 12 bases between. Germline V gives CDR1 SGHTS, CDR2 YDEGEE. The CDR3 is made up of 13 amino acids.

As DNA, the CDR3 is TGTGCCAGCTCACCTGGGGGGGGAAACGGTGAGCAGTACTTC. This encodes CASSPGGGNGEQYF. V gene TRBV18 combines with J gene TRBJ2-7, with 7 bases identical to TRBD2. The CDR3 spans 14 residues. Germline values: CDR1 KGHSH, CDR2 LQKENI. With 3 bases clipped from V and 7 bases from J, the junction kept 9 bases outside the gene matches.

The V and J genes are TRBV19 and TRBJ1-2; TRBD1 might be the D (5 bases). CDR1 is LNHDA and CDR2 is SQIVND in the germline V gene (reference sequence). The ends were cut back, 8 bases at V and 4 bases at J, with 17 bases in the middle. This CDR3 region has 14 residues. Here the CDR3 DNA reads TGTGCCAGTCGCCGGGACGGCGGCCCCTATGGCTACACCTTC. Translation: CASRRDGGPYGYTF. The full variable domain, in which reference TRBV19 and TRBJ1-2 provide the parts outside the CDR3, is DGGITQSPKYLFRKEGQNVTLSCEQNLNHDAMYWYRQDPGQGLRLIYYSQIVNDFQKGDIAEGYSVSREKKESFPLTVTSAQKNPTAFYLCASRRDGGPYGYTFGSGTRLTVV.

The chain is built from TRBV7-2 and TRBJ1-2; no firm D call. V lost 1 base and J 3 bases, leaving 6 bases between the germline ends. There are 13 residues in the CDR3. Germline CDR1 SGHTA, CDR2 FQGNSA. The CDR3 is CASSLVGDYGYTF. The CDR3 nucleotides read TGTGCCAGCAGCTTAGTCGGGGACTATGGCTACACCTTC.

This chain joins TRBV6-6 and TRBJ2-1; D might be TRBD1 (6 bases). V lost 10 bases, J lost 4 bases, and 20 bases lay in between. The CDR3 has 15 residues. Germline CDR1 reads MNHNY; CDR2 reads SVGAGI (reference sequence). The CDR3 DNA reads TGTGCCACCCGACAACAGGGAACGTCGTACAATGAGCAGTTCTTC. This encodes CATRQQGTSYNEQFF.

This rearrangement joins TRBV11-3 to TRBJ2-3; 9 nucleotides match TRBD2. The germline V gene has CDR1 SGHNT and CDR2 YENEEA. The CDR3 extends over 16 amino acids. V lost 6 bases to trimming and J lost 2 bases; unmatched junction nucleotides: 9. In DNA, the CDR3 is TGTGCCAGCAGTCCCAGCGGGGGGTCCTTCACAGATACGCAGTATTTT. It yields the protein CASSPSGGSFTDTQYF.

The chain employs TRBV2 and TRBJ2-7; 9 bases fit TRBD1. The V gene's germline CDR1 is SNHLY and CDR2 FYNNEI. This CDR3 has 14 amino acids. After removal of 6 bases from V and 3 bases from J, the junction contained 6 bases not matched to a gene. CDR3 nucleotide sequence: TGTGCCAGCAGAGGACAGGGGAAAGGCTACGAGCAGTACTTC. Protein product: CASRGQGKGYEQYF.

This clone has only one observation. The rearrangement uses TRBV28 and TRBJ2-5; 9 bases map to TRBD1. The CDR3 spans 15 residues. Germline CDR1 and CDR2: MDHEN and SYDVKM. After removal of 6 bases from V and 5 bases from J, the junction contained 10 bases not matched to a gene. The CDR3 loop is CASRLRDRVRETQYF. The CDR3 nucleotides are TGTGCCAGCAGACTCCGGGACAGGGTGCGGGAGACCCAGTACTTC. The full variable domain, in which reference TRBV28 and TRBJ2-5 provide the parts outside the CDR3, is DVKVTQSSRYLVKRTGEKVFLECVQDMDHENMFWYRQDPGLGLRLIYFSYDVKMKEKGDIPEGYSVSREKKERFSLILESASTNQTSMYLCASRLRDRVRETQYFGPGTRLLVL.

The V gene is TRBV7-2, the J gene TRBJ2-2, with 7 bases lining up with TRBD1. V lost 5 bases to trimming and J lost 3 bases; unmatched junction nucleotides: 6. The germline V gene encodes CDR1 SGHTA and CDR2 FQGNSA. The CDR3 covers 15 residues. CDR3 sequence reads: CASSPRQGYTGELFF. The CDR3 DNA reads TGTGCCAGCAGCCCTCGACAGGGCTACACCGGGGAGCTGTTTTTT. Full variable domain (missing parts from reference TRBV7-2 and TRBJ2-2): GAGVSQSPSNKVTEKGKDVELRCDPISGHTALYWYRQSLGQGLEFLIYFQGNSAPDKSGLPSDRFSAERTGGSVSTLTIQRTQQEDSAVYLCASSPRQGYTGELFFGEGSRLTVL.

The V gene is TRBV6-5, the J gene TRBJ1-1, with D unclear. CDR3 length equals 13 residues. V lost 6 bases to trimming and J lost 1 base, with 9 bases between them. Germline V gene data show CDR1 as MNHEY and CDR2 as SVGAGI. This chain's CDR3 is CASSKAENTEAFF. CDR3 coding DNA: TGTGCCAGCAGCAAGGCTGAGAACACTGAAGCTTTCTTT.

The chain employs TRBV14 and TRBJ1-1; D not certain. CDR1 and CDR2 (germline): SGHDN, FVKESK. The CDR3 runs 14 residues. Trimming took off 5 bases at V and 4 bases at J, with 14 bases between the two ends. The CDR3 loop is CASSKQIGGTEAFF. CDR3 nucleotides: TGTGCCAGCAGCAAGCAGATTGGAGGCACTGAAGCTTTCTTT.

This sequence joins TRBV19 and TRBJ2-1, with D perhaps TRBD1 or TRBD2 (5 bases each). Germline assignment: CDR1 LNHDA and CDR2 SQIVND (reference sequence). V was clipped by 6 bases and J by 8 bases, with 8 bases between them. This CDR3 spans 11 amino acids. The CDR3 nucleotides are TGTGCCAGTAGGATGGGGGATGAGCAGTTCTTC. Translating it yields CASRMGDEQFF.

The chain combines TRBV6-5 with TRBJ1-3; no firm D call. Per germline, CDR1 MNHEY and CDR2 SVGAGI. The CDR3 sequence is 15 residues long. Trimming stripped 2 bases from V and 2 bases from J, with 10 bases between. This chain's CDR3 is CASSYEGRTGNTIYF. CDR3 bases: TGTGCCAGCAGTTACGAGGGCAGGACTGGAAACACCATATATTTT.

V is TRBV30 and J is TRBJ2-5; D is uncertain. CDR1 is GTSNPN and CDR2 is SVGIG in the germline V gene (reference sequence). There are 12 residues in the CDR3. The ends were cut back, 2 bases at V and 2 bases at J, with 6 bases in the middle. For the CDR3, the DNA is TGTGCCTGGAGTCGGAATCAAGAGACCCAGTACTTC. Its translation: CAWSRNQETQYF.

This clone was observed a handful of times. This chain uses TRBV18 with TRBJ1-5; possible D gene TRBD1, 6 bases. V was trimmed by 4 bases and J by 6 bases, leaving 13 bases between them. The germline V gene has CDR1 KGHSH and CDR2 LQKENI. The length of the CDR3 is 14 residues. In nucleotides, the CDR3 is TGTGCCAGCTCACAGAGGGAGGGGGTTCAGCCCCAGCATTTT. As protein: CASSQREGVQPQHF. Full variable domain (remainder filled in from reference TRBV18 and TRBJ1-5): NAGVMQNPRHLVRRRGQEARLRCSPMKGHSHVYWYRQLPEEGLKFMVYLQKENIIDESGMPKERFSAEFPKEGPSILRIQQVVRGDSAAYFCASSQREGVQPQHFGDGTRLSIL.

The rearrangement joins TRBV28 to TRBJ1-3; D perhaps matches TRBD1 (5 bases). Germline V lookup: CDR1 MDHEN, CDR2 SYDVKM. Trimming stripped 6 bases from V and 4 bases from J, with 16 bases between. This CDR3 region has 15 residues. The CDR3 DNA reads as TGTGCCAGCAGCCTAAGCTCAGGGTCCGGAAACACCATATATTTT. It encodes CASSLSSGSGNTIYF.